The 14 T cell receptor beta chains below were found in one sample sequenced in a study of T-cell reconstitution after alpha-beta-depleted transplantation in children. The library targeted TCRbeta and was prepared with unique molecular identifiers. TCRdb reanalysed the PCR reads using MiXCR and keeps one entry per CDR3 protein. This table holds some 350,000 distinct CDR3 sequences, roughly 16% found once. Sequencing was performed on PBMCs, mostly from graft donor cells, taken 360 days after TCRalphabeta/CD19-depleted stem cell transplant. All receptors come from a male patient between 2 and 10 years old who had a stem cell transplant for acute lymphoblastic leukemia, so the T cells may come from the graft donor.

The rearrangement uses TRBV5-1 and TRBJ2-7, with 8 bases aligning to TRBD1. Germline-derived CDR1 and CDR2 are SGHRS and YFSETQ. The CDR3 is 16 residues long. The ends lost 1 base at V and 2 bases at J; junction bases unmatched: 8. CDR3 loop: CASSLPDREKTYEQYF. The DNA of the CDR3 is TGCGCCAGCAGCTTGCCGGACAGGGAGAAGACCTACGAGCAGTACTTC.

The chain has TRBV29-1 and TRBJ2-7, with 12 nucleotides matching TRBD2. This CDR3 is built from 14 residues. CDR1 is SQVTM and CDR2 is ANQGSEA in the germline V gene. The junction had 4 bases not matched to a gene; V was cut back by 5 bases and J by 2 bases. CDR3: CSVRTSGNPYEQYF. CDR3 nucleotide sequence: TGCAGCGTTCGGACTAGCGGGAACCCCTACGAGCAGTACTTC.

CDR3 DNA sequence: TGTGCCAGCAGTCCCGCAGGGGGGACCGACTCTGGGGCCAACGTCCTGACTTTC. Protein sequence: CASSPAGGTDSGANVLTF. The chain uses TRBV6-1 and TRBJ2-6, with a possible D match to TRBD1 (7 bases). The CDR3 length is 18 residues. Looked up from germline, CDR1 is MNHNS and CDR2 is SASEGT. V was shortened by 5 bases and J by 0 bases, with 17 bases between the two germline ends.

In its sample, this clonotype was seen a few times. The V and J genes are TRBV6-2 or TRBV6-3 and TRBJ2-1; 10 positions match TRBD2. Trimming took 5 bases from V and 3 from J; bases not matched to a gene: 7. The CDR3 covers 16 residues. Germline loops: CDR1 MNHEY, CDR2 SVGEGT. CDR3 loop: CASSPTLAGDYNEQFF. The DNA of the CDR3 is TGTGCCAGCAGTCCCACGCTAGCGGGAGACTACAATGAGCAGTTCTTC.

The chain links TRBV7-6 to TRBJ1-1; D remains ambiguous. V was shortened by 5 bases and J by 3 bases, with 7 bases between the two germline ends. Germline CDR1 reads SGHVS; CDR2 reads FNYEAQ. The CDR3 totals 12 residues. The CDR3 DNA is TGTGCCAGCAGCGGGCGATACACTGAAGCTTTCTTT. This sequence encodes CASSGRYTEAFF.

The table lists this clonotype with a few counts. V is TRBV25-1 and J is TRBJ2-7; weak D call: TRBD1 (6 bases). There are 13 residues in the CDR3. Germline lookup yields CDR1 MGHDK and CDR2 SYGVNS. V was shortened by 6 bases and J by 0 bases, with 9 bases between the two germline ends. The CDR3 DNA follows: TGTGCCAGCAGCGAGGGACACTCCTACGAGCAGTACTTC. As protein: CASSEGHSYEQYF.

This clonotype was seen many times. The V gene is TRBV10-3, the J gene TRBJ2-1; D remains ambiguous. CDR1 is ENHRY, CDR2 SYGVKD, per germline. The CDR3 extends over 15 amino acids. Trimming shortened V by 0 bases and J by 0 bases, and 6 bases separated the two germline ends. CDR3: CAISESVSSYNEQFF. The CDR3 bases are TGTGCCATCAGTGAGTCGGTTAGCTCCTACAATGAGCAGTTCTTC.

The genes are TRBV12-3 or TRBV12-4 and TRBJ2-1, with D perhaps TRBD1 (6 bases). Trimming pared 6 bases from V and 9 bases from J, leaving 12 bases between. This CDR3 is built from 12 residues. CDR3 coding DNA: TGTGCCAGCAGCCACGGCAGGGGTGAGCAGTTCTTC. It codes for CASSHGRGEQFF.

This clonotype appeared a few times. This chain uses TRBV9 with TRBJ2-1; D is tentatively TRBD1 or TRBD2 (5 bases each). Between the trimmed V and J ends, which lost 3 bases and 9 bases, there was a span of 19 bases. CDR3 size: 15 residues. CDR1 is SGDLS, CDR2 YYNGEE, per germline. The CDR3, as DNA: TGTGCCAGCAGCGAGTGGGGGTCGGTCCAGGGTGAGCAGTTCTTC. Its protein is CASSEWGSVQGEQFF. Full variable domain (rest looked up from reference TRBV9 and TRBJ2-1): DSGVTQTPKHLITATGQRVTLRCSPRSGDLSVYWYQQSLDQGLQFLIQYYNGEERAKGNILERFSAQQFPDLHSELNLSSLELGDSALYFCASSEWGSVQGEQFFGPGTRLTVL.

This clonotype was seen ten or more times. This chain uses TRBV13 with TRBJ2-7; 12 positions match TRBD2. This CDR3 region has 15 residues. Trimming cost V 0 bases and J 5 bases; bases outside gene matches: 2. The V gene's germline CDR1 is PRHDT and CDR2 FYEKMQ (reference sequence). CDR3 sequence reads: CASSLGTSGSDEQYF. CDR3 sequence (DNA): TGTGCCAGCAGCTTAGGGACTAGCGGGAGTGACGAGCAGTACTTC.

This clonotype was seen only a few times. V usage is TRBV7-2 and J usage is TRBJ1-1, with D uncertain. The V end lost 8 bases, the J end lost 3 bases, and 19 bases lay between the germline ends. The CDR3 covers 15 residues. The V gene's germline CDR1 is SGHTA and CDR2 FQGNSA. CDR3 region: CASSRKVAADTEAFF. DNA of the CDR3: TGTGCCAGCTCTCGGAAAGTGGCGGCGGACACTGAAGCTTTCTTT.

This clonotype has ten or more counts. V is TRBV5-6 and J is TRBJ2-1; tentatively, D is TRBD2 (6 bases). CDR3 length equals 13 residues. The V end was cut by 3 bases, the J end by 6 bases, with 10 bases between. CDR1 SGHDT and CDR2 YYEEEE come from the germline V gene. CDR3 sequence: CASSWGLRNEQFF. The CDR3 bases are TGTGCCAGCAGCTGGGGACTTCGCAATGAGCAGTTCTTC.

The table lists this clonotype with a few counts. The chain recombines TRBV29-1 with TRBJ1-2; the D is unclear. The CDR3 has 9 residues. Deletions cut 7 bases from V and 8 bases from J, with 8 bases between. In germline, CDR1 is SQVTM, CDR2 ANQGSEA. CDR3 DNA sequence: TGCAGCGCTGGGGAAGGCTACACCTTC. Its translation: CSAGEGYTF.

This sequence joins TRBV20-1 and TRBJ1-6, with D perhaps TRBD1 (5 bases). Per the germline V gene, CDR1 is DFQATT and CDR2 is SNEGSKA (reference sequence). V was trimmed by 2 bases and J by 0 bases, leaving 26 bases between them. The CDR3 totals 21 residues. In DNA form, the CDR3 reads TGCAGTGCTAGAACCCACATTGGGACCTATCTTTCTACCTCCTATAATTCACCCCTCCACTTT. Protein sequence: CSARTHIGTYLSTSYNSPLHF.